This TCR beta chain was found in a study of T cells after yellow fever vaccination. This CDR3 has 11 amino acids. The V and J ends lost 8 bases and 12 bases respectively, with 14 bases between them. Germline CDR1 reads MNHNY; CDR2 reads SVGAGI (reference sequence). In this sample, this clonotype turned up many times. MiXCR was run by TCRdb on the 5' RACE reads, yielding one entry per CDR3 protein. The sample shows fewer than 350,000 distinct CDR3 sequences, approximately 3.8% of them seen only once. Sequencing used PBMCs, obtained on the day of the yellow fever booster vaccination. The chain uses TRBV6-6 and TRBJ2-1; weak D call: TRBD2 (6 bases). The origin of this receptor is a young man who received the YFV17D yellow fever vaccine. The CDR3 region has the DNA TGTGCCAGCTCCCCTCGGGACTCGCAGTTCTTC. Its protein product is CASSPRDSQFF.